The 12 T cell receptor beta chains below all came from one sample that was sequenced in a study of vaccination and CD4 T cells after COVID-19. With the Oncomine TCR Beta short-read assay, DNA from cultured CD4+ T cells was sequenced. TCRdb re-analysed the PCR reads in MiXCR, keeping a single row per CDR3 protein. The sample shows about 21,000 distinct CDR3 sequences, 55% of them seen only once. What these receptors recognize is not known. Treatment denoted: roughly ten-day PBMC culture with coronavirus spike peptide pools or control peptides (ViraFEST assay). Specimen: CD4+ T cells from blood, cultured in vitro. All receptors come from a human donor who had recovered from COVID-19.

The chain uses TRBV7-2 and TRBJ2-7, with no clear D. This CDR3 has 13 residues. Germline V gene data show CDR1 as SGHTA and CDR2 as FQGNSA. V lost 1 base and J 4 bases, leaving 8 bases between the germline ends. The CDR3 protein is CASSLGPGYEQYF. In DNA, the CDR3 is TGTGCCAGCAGCTTAGGTCCAGGATACGAGCAGTACTTC.

In this sample, this clonotype turned up a few times. This sequence joins TRBV6-1 and TRBJ1-6; D is undetermined. The V end lost 5 bases, the J end lost 3 bases, and 8 bases lay between the germline ends. Germline CDR1 reads MNHNS; CDR2 reads SASEGT. The CDR3 loop spans 14 amino acids. The CDR3 here is CASSPRDYNSPLHF. The CDR3 coding sequence is TGTGCCAGCAGTCCCCGGGACTATAATTCACCCCTCCACTTT.

This chain connects TRBV2 to TRBJ1-2, with D possibly being TRBD1 (5 bases). The germline CDR1 and CDR2 sequences are SNHLY and FYNNEI. Trimming took 5 bases from V and 3 from J, leaving 10 bases between them. This CDR3 has 13 amino acids. CDR3 amino acids: CASSWGRDYGYTF. As DNA, the CDR3 is TGTGCCAGCAGTTGGGGCAGGGACTATGGCTACACCTTC. Combining the CDR3 with reference TRBV2 and TRBJ1-2 gives the whole variable domain EPEVTQTPSHQVTQMGQEVILRCVPISNHLYFYWYRQILGQKVEFLVSFYNNEISEKSEIFDDQFSVERPDGSNFTLKIRSTKLEDSAMYFCASSWGRDYGYTFGSGTRLTVV.

The chain is built from TRBV10-3 and TRBJ1-6, with a possible D match to TRBD1 (6 bases). Trimming removed 2 bases from V and 6 bases from J, with 11 bases in between. CDR1 and CDR2 (germline): ENHRY, SYGVKD. This CDR3 contains 15 residues. CDR3 in DNA: TGTGCCATCAGTGAGGCGCAGGGGTTTAATTCACCCCTCCACTTT. Translated, it gives CAISEAQGFNSPLHF.

The rearrangement links TRBV11-3 to TRBJ2-3; D not resolved. The germline gives CDR1 SGHNT, CDR2 YENEEA. Trimming removed 4 bases at V and 0 bases at J, with 20 bases between. The CDR3 extends over 18 amino acids. Written as DNA, the CDR3 is TGTGCCAGCAGCTCCCAAGTATTCCCGGTTCCTAGCACAGATACGCAGTATTTT. Its translation is CASSSQVFPVPSTDTQYF.

The rearrangement uses TRBV27 and TRBJ1-5, with a possible D match to TRBD1 (5 bases). Trimming took 2 bases from V and 2 from J, leaving 7 bases between them. In germline, CDR1 is MNHEY, CDR2 SMNVEV (reference sequence). The length of the CDR3 is 14 residues. CDR3 coding DNA: TGTGCCAGCAGTTTAAGAGGGGGCAATCAGCCCCAGCATTTT. As protein: CASSLRGGNQPQHF.

The chain recombines TRBV2 with TRBJ1-3; D gene unclear. From germline, CDR1 is SNHLY and CDR2 FYNNEI. V lost 4 bases to trimming and J lost 4 bases, with 11 bases between them. This CDR3 is built from 14 residues. The CDR3: CASSGMRWGNTIYF. For the CDR3, the DNA is TGTGCCAGCAGTGGTATGAGGTGGGGAAACACCATATATTTT.

CDR3 nucleotide sequence: TGTGCCAGCTCACCGACGGGCCGTCGGACCTCCTATAATTCACCCCTCCACTTT. Translating it yields CASSPTGRRTSYNSPLHF. This chain joins TRBV18 and TRBJ1-6; D not certain. CDR1 and CDR2 (germline): KGHSH, LQKENI. Trimming took off 3 bases at V and 0 bases at J, with 15 bases between the two ends. CDR3 size: 18 residues.

The chain recombines TRBV6-1 with TRBJ1-5; the D gene is possibly TRBD1 (5 bases). Germline assignment: CDR1 MNHNS and CDR2 SASEGT. The CDR3 runs to 15 residues. V lost 8 bases to trimming and J lost 0 bases, with 14 bases between them. The CDR3: CASGGGRYSNQPQHF. The DNA for the CDR3 is TGTGCCAGCGGGGGGGGGAGATATAGCAATCAGCCCCAGCATTTT.

The CDR3 DNA sequence: TGTGCCAGCAGGTCCTCCAGTTTCTCCTACAATGAGCAGTTCTTC. Protein product: CASRSSSFSYNEQFF. This chain links TRBV2 with TRBJ2-1; D unresolved. Germline V gene lookup returns CDR1 SNHLY and CDR2 FYNNEI. This CDR3 is built from 15 residues. V was pared by 6 bases and J by 0 bases, with 12 bases between.

This clonotype showed up just a few times. The rearrangement links TRBV7-2 to TRBJ1-3, with a tentative D call TRBD1 (5 bases). This CDR3 contains 14 residues. Germline assignment: CDR1 SGHTA and CDR2 FQGNSA. V was clipped by 2 bases and J by 2 bases, with 7 bases between them. In DNA, the CDR3 is TGTGCCAGCAGCTTACAGGGCCCTGGAAACACCATATATTTT. It is translated as CASSLQGPGNTIYF.

The V gene is TRBV11-2, the J gene TRBJ2-5; unclear D gene. This CDR3 is 13 amino acids long. V was pared by 5 bases and J by 5 bases, with 12 bases between. Germline-derived CDR1 and CDR2 are SGHAT and FQNNGV. This CDR3 is CASSPEPRETQYF. In DNA form, the CDR3 reads TGTGCCAGCAGCCCTGAGCCAAGGGAGACCCAGTACTTC.